This T cell receptor beta chain is drawn from a study of PD-1 blockade in mismatch repair-deficient tumors. Background on the study: Enrolled about 2013-2017, patients had progressing, pretreated mismatch repair-deficient cancers of about a dozen types.

Profiling relied on immunoSEQ multiplex PCR, and the TCRdb table lists in-frame clones only, not all of them. Counted here are tens of thousands of clones, around 84% occurring once; the ten biggest clones make up about 3%. PCR or immunohistochemistry showed mismatch repair deficiency in every enrolled patient. The TCR-sequenced patients were three responders to pembrolizumab. With V trimmed by 4 bases and J by 1 base, 0 bases remained unmatched. This CDR3 has 12 amino acids. Germline V gives CDR1 GTSNPN, CDR2 SVGIG (reference sequence). The chain links TRBV30 to TRBJ2-5; 7 bases are a match to TRBD1. This TCR came from an adult with mismatch repair-deficient cancer. The specimen comprised PBMCs, sampled before pembrolizumab treatment. The CDR3 sequence is CAWNRGQETQYF. The CDR3, as DNA: TGTGCCTGGAACAGGGGCCAAGAGACCCAGTACTTC.